The 32 T cell receptor beta chains reported below all come from one sample, sequenced in a study of control samples from healthy donors and cancer patients. Generated by immunoSEQ multiplex PCR, the TCRdb table keeps only in-frame clones and is missing some. The sample comprises some 220,000 clones, just under 95% of which are singletons, and 1.5% rests with the top ten. Sequences were obtained from blood. The receptors stem from a man in his fifties or sixties in good health.

The chain combines TRBV13 with TRBJ2-2; the match to TRBD1 covers 7 bases. V gave up 3 bases and J gave up 10 bases; unmatched junction bases: 14. The CDR3 spans 16 residues. Germline CDR1 and CDR2: PRHDT and FYEKMQ (reference sequence). In DNA form, the CDR3 reads TGTGCCAGCAGCTTGGGACAGCTAGACTACCGGTCGGAGCTGTTTTTT. This gives the protein CASSLGQLDYRSELFF.

The chain is built from TRBV5-1 and TRBJ1-1; possible D gene TRBD1, 6 bases. This CDR3 is 15 amino acids long. The germline CDR1 and CDR2 sequences are SGHRS and YFSETQ. Trimming took 4 bases from V and 0 from J, leaving 13 bases between them. CDR3 DNA sequence: TGCGCCAGCAGCGCAGAGACAGGATTGAACACTGAAGCTTTCTTT. Translating it yields CASSAETGLNTEAFF.

About this clone itself: The sample has other DNA sequences that encode this CDR3 too. The chain's CDR3 is CASSSGRGLAGGPTANTGELFF. DNA of the CDR3: TGCGCCAGCAGCTCCGGGCGGGGACTAGCGGGGGGGCCGACGGCGAACACCGGGGAGCTGTTTTTT. V is TRBV5-1 and J is TRBJ2-2; TRBD2 matches 16 bases. Germline assignment: CDR1 SGHRS and CDR2 YFSETQ. The ends lost 3 bases at V and 0 bases at J; junction bases unmatched: 14. This CDR3 has 22 amino acids.

V and J are TRBV6-1 and TRBJ2-5, with D unresolved. This CDR3 has 13 amino acids. V was trimmed by 3 bases and J by 2 bases, leaving 7 bases between them. Germline CDR1 is MNHNS and CDR2 is SASEGT. The CDR3 loop reads CASSDSPQETQYF. For the CDR3, the DNA is TGTGCCAGCAGTGACAGCCCGCAAGAGACCCAGTACTTC.

The chain is built from TRBV6-1 and TRBJ2-1; unclear D gene. The CDR3 runs to 14 residues. From germline, CDR1 is MNHNS and CDR2 SASEGT. V was cut by 3 bases and J by 0 bases, with 6 bases left in between. CDR3 sequence: CASSDTSSYNEQFF. CDR3 sequence (DNA): TGTGCCAGCAGTGACACGAGCTCCTACAATGAGCAGTTCTTC.

The chain employs TRBV4-2 and TRBJ1-2, with a tentative D call TRBD1 (5 bases). This CDR3 is built from 15 residues. The V end was cut by 4 bases, the J end by 1 base, with 13 bases between. Germline V lookup: CDR1 LGHNA, CDR2 YNFKEQ. The CDR3 protein is CASSPGGADNYGYTF. In nucleotides, the CDR3 is TGTGCCAGCAGCCCAGGCGGGGCGGATAACTATGGCTACACCTTC.

The chain carries TRBV6-5 and TRBJ2-1; possible D gene TRBD1, 5 bases. Germline V CDR1 and CDR2: MNHEY, SVGAGI. The CDR3 covers 13 residues. The ends were cut back, 10 bases at V and 3 bases at J, with 13 bases in the middle. CDR3 nucleotides: TGTGCCACTCGTTTTGACAGCTACAATGAGCAGTTCTTC. Translating gives CATRFDSYNEQFF.

The chain joins TRBV4-1 to TRBJ2-7; D not certain. V lost 4 bases to trimming and J lost 0 bases, with 13 bases between them. The germline gives CDR1 MGHRA, CDR2 YSYEKL. This CDR3 is 15 amino acids long. This CDR3 is CASSREVSSSYEQYV. The CDR3 DNA reads as TGCGCCAGCAGCCGCGAGGTTTCGAGCTCCTACGAGCAGTACGTC.

V is TRBV2 and J is TRBJ1-2; D is undetermined. Trimming removed 2 bases from V and 8 bases from J, with 18 bases in between. This CDR3 is 15 amino acids long. The germline V gene has CDR1 SNHLY and CDR2 FYNNEI. The CDR3 sequence is CASSENSQAFGGYTF. The DNA for the CDR3 is TGTGCCAGCAGTGAAAATAGTCAGGCCTTCGGGGGCTACACCTTC.

The DNA of the CDR3 is TGCGCCAGCAGCAAAACCGGGCCTAACACTGAAGCTTTCTTT. Residues: CASSKTGPNTEAFF. The chain employs TRBV5-1 and TRBJ1-1; D is ambiguous. Between the trimmed V and J ends, which lost 4 bases and 2 bases, there was a span of 12 bases. Germline V gives CDR1 SGHRS, CDR2 YFSETQ. The CDR3 is 14 residues long.

Regarding this clone: The germline gene is not matched at one end of the junction; a read error may be the cause. V gene TRBV6-2 or TRBV6-3 combines with J gene TRBJ1-1; D unresolved. CDR1 is MNHEY and CDR2 is SVGEGT in the germline V gene. This CDR3 comprises 13 residues. Written as DNA, the CDR3 is TGTGCCAGCAGTCACTCCGGTGTACCTGAAGCTTTCTTT. Protein sequence: CASSHSGVPEAFF.

The gene calls are TRBV3-1 (or the pseudogene TRBV3-2) and TRBJ1-2; D possibly corresponds to TRBD1 (5 bases). The CDR3 contains 16 residues. V lost 1 base to trimming and J lost 7 bases, with 19 bases between them. Looked up from germline, CDR1 is LGHDT and CDR2 is YNNKEL (reference sequence). CDR3 in amino acids: CASSQVGRGNAFGYTF. The CDR3, as DNA: TGTGCCAGCAGCCAAGTTGGTAGGGGCAATGCCTTTGGCTACACCTTC.

The chain links TRBV6-2 or TRBV6-3 to TRBJ2-1; a possible D gene is TRBD2 (5 bases). This CDR3 contains 13 residues. Germline CDR1 reads MNHEY; CDR2 reads SVGEGT. V dropped 4 bases and J dropped 5 bases, with 9 bases sitting between them. The CDR3 bases are TGTGCCAGCAGTTGGAGGATGGACAATGAGCAGTTCTTC. Translating gives CASSWRMDNEQFF.

V and J are TRBV4-2 and TRBJ1-2; 9 nucleotides agree with TRBD1. The CDR3 consists of 14 residues. The germline CDR1 and CDR2 sequences are LGHNA and YNFKEQ. The J segment lost 6 bases and the V segment lost 4 bases, leaving 6 bases of the junction unmatched. CDR3 amino acids: CASSRRTGDDGYTF. The CDR3 nucleotides are TGTGCCAGCAGCCGTAGGACAGGGGACGATGGCTACACCTTC.

The J gene is TRBJ1-5, the V gene TRBV27, with a weak D call TRBD1 (5 bases). The V gene lost 6 bases and the J gene lost 0 bases, with 9 bases spanning the gap. This CDR3 contains 14 residues. Looked up from germline, CDR1 is MNHEY and CDR2 is SMNVEV (reference sequence). The CDR3 spells CASSSGGSNQPQHF. As DNA, the CDR3 is TGTGCCAGCAGCTCGGGGGGTAGCAATCAGCCCCAGCATTTT.

The chain joins TRBV7-9 to TRBJ2-2; tentatively, D is TRBD1 (5 bases). CDR3 length: 15 residues. V lost 9 bases, J lost 3 bases, and 17 bases lay in between. In germline, CDR1 is SEHNR, CDR2 FQNEAQ (reference sequence). CDR3 amino acids: CARQKLDSDTGELFF. As DNA, the CDR3 is TGTGCCAGACAAAAGCTAGACAGTGACACCGGGGAGCTGTTTTTT.

The J gene is TRBJ1-5, the V gene TRBV28; D perhaps matches TRBD1 (5 bases). The CDR3 contains 14 residues. V was pared by 8 bases and J by 0 bases, with 11 bases between. The V gene's germline CDR1 is MDHEN and CDR2 SYDVKM. CDR3 DNA sequence: TGTGCCAGCTTCTGGGGGAATAGCAATCAGCCCCAGCATTTT. Residues: CASFWGNSNQPQHF.

The V call is TRBV5-5, the J call TRBJ1-3; D perhaps matches TRBD1 (5 bases). Trimming left V 0 bases short and J 4 bases short, with 8 bases between. The CDR3 is made up of 14 amino acids. Per germline, CDR1 SGHKS and CDR2 YYEKEE (reference sequence). In nucleotides, the CDR3 is TGTGCCAGCAGCTTGGGGGGCGCGGGAAACACCATATATTTT. Translation: CASSLGGAGNTIYF.

V and J are TRBV28 and TRBJ2-6; D is unresolved. Trimming shortened V by 1 base and J by 0 bases, and 10 bases separated the two germline ends. In germline, CDR1 is MDHEN, CDR2 SYDVKM. There are 17 residues in the CDR3. CDR3 region: CASSLSVRTSGANVLTF. CDR3 nucleotides: TGTGCCAGCAGTTTATCCGTCCGCACCTCTGGGGCCAACGTCCTGACTTTC.

This clone came up once. The rearrangement joins TRBV15 to TRBJ2-7; the D is unclear. This CDR3 has 13 residues. Germline V gene data show CDR1 as LNHNV and CDR2 as YYDKDF (reference sequence). The V end was cut by 0 bases, the J end by 3 bases, with 6 bases between. CDR3 nucleotides: TGTGCCACCAGCAGAGAGTTGTACTACGAGCAGTACGTC. It translates to CATSRELYYEQYV.

The rearrangement uses TRBV24-1 and TRBJ2-3, with 8 positions matching TRBD2. Per germline, CDR1 KGHDR and CDR2 SFDVKD. The CDR3 covers 17 residues. The trim removed 0 bases at V and 1 base at J, leaving 5 bases unmatched. The chain's CDR3 is CATSDLPSSGGTDTQYF. The CDR3 bases are TGTGCCACCAGTGATTTGCCGAGTAGCGGGGGCACAGATACGCAGTATTTT.

The table lists this clone with a count of one. V and J are TRBV5-1 and TRBJ2-3, with unresolved D. Trimming stripped 2 bases from V and 2 bases from J, with 9 bases between. CDR3 size: 14 residues. Per the germline V gene, CDR1 is SGHRS and CDR2 is YFSETQ. CDR3 coding DNA: TGCGCCAGCAGCTTATGGGGAAACACAGATACGCAGTATTTT. Encoded protein: CASSLWGNTDTQYF.

This rearrangement joins TRBV28 to TRBJ1-6, with TRBD1 as a possible D gene (6 bases). Deletions cut 4 bases from V and 6 bases from J, with 13 bases between. This CDR3 has 15 residues. Germline CDR1 is MDHEN and CDR2 is SYDVKM. The CDR3, as DNA: TGTGCCAGCAGTTCACCGGGGGCCCCTAATTCACCCCTCCACTTT. This codes for CASSSPGAPNSPLHF.

The rearrangement joins TRBV19 to TRBJ2-7; D gene uncertain. This CDR3 region has 13 residues. The V gene lost 3 bases and the J gene lost 2 bases, with 8 bases spanning the gap. In germline, CDR1 is LNHDA, CDR2 SQIVND (reference sequence). Here the CDR3 DNA reads TGTGCCAGTAGTATGGACGGAACCTACGAGCAGTACGTC. Translated, it gives CASSMDGTYEQYV.

The chain has TRBV9 and TRBJ2-2; TRBD2 matches at 10 bases. The germline gives CDR1 SGDLS, CDR2 YYNGEE. This CDR3 has 16 residues. V trimming: 0 bases; J trimming: 3 bases; junction bases outside the gene matches: 2. CDR3 in amino acids: CASSVELAGHTGELFF. The CDR3 coding sequence is TGTGCCAGCAGCGTAGAACTAGCGGGGCACACCGGGGAGCTGTTTTTT.

J is TRBJ1-5 and V is TRBV5-5; D is undetermined. This CDR3 is 17 amino acids long. The germline V gene has CDR1 SGHKS and CDR2 YYEKEE (reference sequence). Trimming left V 0 bases short and J 0 bases short, with 13 bases between. The CDR3 protein is CASSLGIGWDSNQPQHF. The DNA of the CDR3 is TGTGCCAGCAGCTTGGGGATAGGATGGGATAGCAATCAGCCCCAGCATTTT.

The chain has TRBV2 and TRBJ1-6, with a possible D match to TRBD1 (5 bases). Between the trimmed V and J ends, which lost 6 bases and 7 bases, there was a span of 10 bases. Germline V gene sequence: CDR1 SNHLY, CDR2 FYNNEI. This CDR3 comprises 13 residues. The CDR3 loop is CASRSTANSPLHF. As DNA, the CDR3 is TGTGCCAGCAGGTCGACAGCAAATTCACCCCTCCACTTT.

The gene calls are TRBV6-5 and TRBJ2-3; 8 nucleotides align to TRBD1. Trimming took 2 bases from V and 2 from J; bases not matched to a gene: 3. The germline CDR1 and CDR2 sequences are MNHEY and SVGAGI. This CDR3 has 15 residues. CDR3 region: CASSYRTGSTDTQYF. The CDR3 DNA sequence: TGTGCCAGCAGTTACCGGACAGGGTCCACAGATACGCAGTATTTT.

The chain carries TRBV6-5 and TRBJ1-1; D might be TRBD1 (5 bases). The CDR3 has 14 amino acids. The germline gives CDR1 MNHEY, CDR2 SVGAGI. V was shortened by 7 bases and J by 10 bases, with 22 bases between the two germline ends. The CDR3 spells CASTRDGSLRGAFF. In DNA, the CDR3 is TGTGCCAGCACCAGGGACGGATCCCTTCGGGGAGCTTTCTTT.

The chain is built from TRBV7-2 and TRBJ1-4; D not certain. Germline V gene sequence: CDR1 SGHTA, CDR2 FQGNSA. V dropped 5 bases and J dropped 7 bases, with 8 bases sitting between them. The CDR3 has 12 residues. For the CDR3, the DNA is TGTGCCAGCAGCCGAGATACTGAAAAACTGTTTTTT. It codes for CASSRDTEKLFF.

As concerns this clone: An end of the junction does not agree with germline; a read error may underlie this. The chain links TRBV7-9 to TRBJ1-1, with D perhaps matching TRBD1 (6 bases). Per germline, CDR1 SEHNR and CDR2 FQNEAQ (reference sequence). The CDR3 has 16 amino acids. CDR3 sequence reads: CASSPSQGGLNAEAFF. The DNA for the CDR3 is TGTGCCAGCAGCCCTAGCCAAGGGGGTTTGAACGCTGAAGCTTTCTTT. The whole variable domain, filled in from reference TRBV7-9 and TRBJ1-1, reads DTGVSQNPRHKITKRGQNVTFRCDPISEHNRLYWYRQTLGQGPEFLTYFQNEAQLEKSRLLSDRFSAERPKGSFSTLEIQRTEQGDSAMYLCASSPSQGGLNAEAFFGQGTRLTVV.

The chain links TRBV5-1 to TRBJ2-1; D is undetermined. Trimming removed 0 bases from V and 0 bases from J, with 7 bases in between. This CDR3 spans 15 amino acids. The germline V gene encodes CDR1 SGHRS and CDR2 YFSETQ. CDR3 residues: CASSLGLLSYNEQFF. Written as DNA, the CDR3 is TGCGCCAGCAGCTTGGGTCTACTCTCCTACAATGAGCAGTTCTTC. Based on the CDR3 plus reference TRBV5-1 and TRBJ2-1, the full variable domain is KAGVTQTPRYLIKTRGQQVTLSCSPISGHRSVSWYQQTPGQGLQFLFEYFSETQRNKGNFPGRFSGRQFSNSRSEMNVSTLELGDSALYLCASSLGLLSYNEQFFGPGTRLTVL.